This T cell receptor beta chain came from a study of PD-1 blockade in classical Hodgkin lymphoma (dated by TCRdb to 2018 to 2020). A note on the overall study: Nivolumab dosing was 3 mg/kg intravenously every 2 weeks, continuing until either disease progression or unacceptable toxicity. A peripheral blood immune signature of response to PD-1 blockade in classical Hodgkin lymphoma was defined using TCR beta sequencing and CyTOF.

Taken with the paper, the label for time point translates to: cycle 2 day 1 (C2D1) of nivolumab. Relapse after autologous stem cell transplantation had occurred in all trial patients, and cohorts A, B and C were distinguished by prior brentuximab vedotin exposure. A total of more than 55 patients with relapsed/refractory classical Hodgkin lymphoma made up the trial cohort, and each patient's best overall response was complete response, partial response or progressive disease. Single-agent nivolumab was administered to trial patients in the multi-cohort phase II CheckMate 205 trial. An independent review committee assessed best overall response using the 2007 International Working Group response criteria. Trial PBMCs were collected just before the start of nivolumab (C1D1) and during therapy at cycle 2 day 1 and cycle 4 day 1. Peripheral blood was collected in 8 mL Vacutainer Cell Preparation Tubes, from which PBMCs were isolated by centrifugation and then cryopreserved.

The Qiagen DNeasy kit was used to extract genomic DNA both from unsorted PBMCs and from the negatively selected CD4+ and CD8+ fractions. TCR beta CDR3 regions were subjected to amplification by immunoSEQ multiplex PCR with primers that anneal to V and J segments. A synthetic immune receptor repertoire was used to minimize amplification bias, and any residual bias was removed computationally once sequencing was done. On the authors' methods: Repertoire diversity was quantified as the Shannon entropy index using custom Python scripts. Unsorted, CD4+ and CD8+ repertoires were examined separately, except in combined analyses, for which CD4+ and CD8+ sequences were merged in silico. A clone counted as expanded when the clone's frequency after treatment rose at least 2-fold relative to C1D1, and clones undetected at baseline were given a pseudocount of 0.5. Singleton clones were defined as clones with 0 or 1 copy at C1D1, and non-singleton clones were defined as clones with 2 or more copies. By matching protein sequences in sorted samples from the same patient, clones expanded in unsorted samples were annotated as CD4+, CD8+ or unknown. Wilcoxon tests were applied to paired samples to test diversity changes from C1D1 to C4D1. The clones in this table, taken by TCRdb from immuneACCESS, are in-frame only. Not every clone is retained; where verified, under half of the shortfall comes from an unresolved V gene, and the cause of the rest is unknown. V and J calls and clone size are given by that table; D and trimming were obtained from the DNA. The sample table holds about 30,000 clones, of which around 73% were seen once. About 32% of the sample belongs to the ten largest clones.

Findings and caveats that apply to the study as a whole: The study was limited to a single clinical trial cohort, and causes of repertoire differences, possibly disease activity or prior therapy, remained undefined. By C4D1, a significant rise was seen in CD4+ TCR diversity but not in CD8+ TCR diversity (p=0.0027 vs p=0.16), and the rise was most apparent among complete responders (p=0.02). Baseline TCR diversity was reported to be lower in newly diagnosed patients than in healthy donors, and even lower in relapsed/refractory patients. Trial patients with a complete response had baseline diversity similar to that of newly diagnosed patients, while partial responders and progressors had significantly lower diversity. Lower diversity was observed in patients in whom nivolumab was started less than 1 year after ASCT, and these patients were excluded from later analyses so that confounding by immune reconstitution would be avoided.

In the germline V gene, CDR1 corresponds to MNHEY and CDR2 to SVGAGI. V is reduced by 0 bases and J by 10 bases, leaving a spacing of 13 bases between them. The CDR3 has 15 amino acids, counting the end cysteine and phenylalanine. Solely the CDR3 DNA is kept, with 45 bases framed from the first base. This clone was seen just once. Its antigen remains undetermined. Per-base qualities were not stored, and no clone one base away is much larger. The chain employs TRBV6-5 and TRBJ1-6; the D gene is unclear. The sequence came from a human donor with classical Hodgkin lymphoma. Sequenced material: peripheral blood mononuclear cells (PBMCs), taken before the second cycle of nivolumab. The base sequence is TGTGCCAGCAGTTACTCGAGTTCCCTTGGGTCACCCCTCCACTTT. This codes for CASSYSSSLGSPLHF.